This T cell receptor (beta chain) was captured in a study of cytomegalovirus exposure and HLA in healthy donors. Both 60 Vbeta primers and 13 Jbeta primers went into the PCR. The protocol was immunoSEQ multiplex PCR, while the TCRdb copy is restricted to in-frame clones and leaves out a portion. The sample carries 120,000 to 150,000 clones, around three quarters recorded once. This clone was seen a handful of times. This receptor was obtained from a man under 40 in good health and CMV-seronegative. Sequencing input: PBMCs.

CDR3: CASSEQGNTIYF. CDR3 bases: TGTGCCAGCAGTGAGCAGGGAAACACCATATATTTT. This rearrangement joins TRBV6-1 to TRBJ1-3; D gene unclear. Germline V gene sequence: CDR1 MNHNS, CDR2 SASEGT. V was pared by 3 bases and J by 4 bases, with 4 bases between. This CDR3 is 12 amino acids long.